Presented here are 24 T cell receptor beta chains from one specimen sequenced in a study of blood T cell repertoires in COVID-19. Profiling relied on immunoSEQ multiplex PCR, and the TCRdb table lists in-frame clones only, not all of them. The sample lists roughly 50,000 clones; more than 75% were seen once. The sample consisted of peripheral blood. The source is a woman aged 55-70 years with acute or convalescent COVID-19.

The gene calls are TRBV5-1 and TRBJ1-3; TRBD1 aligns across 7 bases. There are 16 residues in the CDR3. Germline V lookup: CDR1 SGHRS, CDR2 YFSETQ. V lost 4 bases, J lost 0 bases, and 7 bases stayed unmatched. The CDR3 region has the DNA TGCGCCAGCAGCGAACGGACAGGACGCTCTGGAAACACCATATATTTT. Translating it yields CASSERTGRSGNTIYF.

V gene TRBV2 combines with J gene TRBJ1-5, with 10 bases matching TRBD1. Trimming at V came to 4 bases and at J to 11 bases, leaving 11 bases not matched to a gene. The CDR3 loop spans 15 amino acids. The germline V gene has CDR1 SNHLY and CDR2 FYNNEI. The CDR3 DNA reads TGTGCCAGCAGTGCAAGGGGACAGGGGTTTGGGGCCCAGCATTTT. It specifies CASSARGQGFGAQHF. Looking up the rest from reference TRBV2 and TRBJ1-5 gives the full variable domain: EPEVTQTPSHQVTQMGQEVILRCVPISNHLYFYWYRQILGQKVEFLVSFYNNEISEKSEIFDDQFSVERPDGSNFTLKIRSTKLEDSAMYFCASSARGQGFGAQHFGDGTRLSIL.

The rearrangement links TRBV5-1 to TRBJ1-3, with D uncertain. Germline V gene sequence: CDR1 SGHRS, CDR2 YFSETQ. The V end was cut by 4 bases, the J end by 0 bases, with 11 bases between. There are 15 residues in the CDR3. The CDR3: CASSRAGDSGNTIYF. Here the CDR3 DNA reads TGCGCCAGCAGCCGCGCCGGGGACTCTGGAAACACCATATATTTT.

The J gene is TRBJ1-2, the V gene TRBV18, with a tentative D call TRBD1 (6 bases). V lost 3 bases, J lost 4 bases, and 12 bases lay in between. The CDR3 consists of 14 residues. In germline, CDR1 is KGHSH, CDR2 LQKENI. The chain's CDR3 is CASSPDSLAYGYTF. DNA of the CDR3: TGTGCCAGCTCACCGGACAGTCTAGCCTATGGCTACACCTTC.

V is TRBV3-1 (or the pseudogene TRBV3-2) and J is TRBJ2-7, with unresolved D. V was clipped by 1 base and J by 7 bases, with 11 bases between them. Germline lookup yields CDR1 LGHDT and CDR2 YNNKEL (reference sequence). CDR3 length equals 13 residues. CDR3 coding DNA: TGTGCCAGCAGCCAAGTATCAACTGGTGAGCAGTACTTC. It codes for CASSQVSTGEQYF.

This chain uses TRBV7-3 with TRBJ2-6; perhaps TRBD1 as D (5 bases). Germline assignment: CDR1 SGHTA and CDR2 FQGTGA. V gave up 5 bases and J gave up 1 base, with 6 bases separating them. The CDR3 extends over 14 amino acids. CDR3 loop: CASSRQSGANVLTF. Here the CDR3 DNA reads TGTGCCAGCAGCCGACAGTCTGGGGCCAACGTCCTGACTTTC.

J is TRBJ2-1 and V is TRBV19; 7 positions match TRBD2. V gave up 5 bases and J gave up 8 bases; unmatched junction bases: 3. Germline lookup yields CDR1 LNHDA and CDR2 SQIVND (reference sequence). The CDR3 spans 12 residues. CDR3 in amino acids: CASSWAGDEQFF. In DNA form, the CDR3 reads TGTGCCAGTAGTTGGGCGGGAGATGAGCAGTTCTTC.

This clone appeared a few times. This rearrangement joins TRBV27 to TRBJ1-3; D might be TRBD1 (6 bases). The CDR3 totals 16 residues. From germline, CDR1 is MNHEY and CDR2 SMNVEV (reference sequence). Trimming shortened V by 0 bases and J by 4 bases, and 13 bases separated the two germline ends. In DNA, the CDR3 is TGTGCCAGCAGTTTATCCGGTCAGGGGTTAGGAAACACCATATATTTT. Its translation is CASSLSGQGLGNTIYF.

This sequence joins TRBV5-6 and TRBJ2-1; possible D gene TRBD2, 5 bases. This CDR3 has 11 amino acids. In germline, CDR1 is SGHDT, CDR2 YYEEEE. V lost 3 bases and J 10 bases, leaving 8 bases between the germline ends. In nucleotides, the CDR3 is TGTGCCAGCAGCTCGGAGCGGGAGCAGTTCTTC. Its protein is CASSSEREQFF.

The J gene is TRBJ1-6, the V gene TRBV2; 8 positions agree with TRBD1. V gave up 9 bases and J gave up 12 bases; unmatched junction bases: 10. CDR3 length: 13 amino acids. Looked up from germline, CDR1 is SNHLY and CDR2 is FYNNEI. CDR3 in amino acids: CASVQGERGPLHF. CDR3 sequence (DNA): TGTGCCAGTGTACAGGGGGAGCGAGGACCCCTCCACTTT.

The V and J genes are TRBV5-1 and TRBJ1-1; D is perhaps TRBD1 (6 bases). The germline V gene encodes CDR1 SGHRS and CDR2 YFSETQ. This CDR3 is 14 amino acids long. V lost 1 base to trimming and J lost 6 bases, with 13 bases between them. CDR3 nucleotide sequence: TGCGCCAGCAGCTTGAATCCAGGGGCGGCTGAAGCTTTCTTT. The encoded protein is CASSLNPGAAEAFF.

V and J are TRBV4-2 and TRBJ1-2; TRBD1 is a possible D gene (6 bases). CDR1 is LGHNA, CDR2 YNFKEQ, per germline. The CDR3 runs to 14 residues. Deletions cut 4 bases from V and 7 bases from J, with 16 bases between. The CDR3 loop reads CASSRDTGLAGYTF. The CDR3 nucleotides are TGTGCCAGCAGCCGAGATACAGGGTTGGCTGGCTACACCTTC.

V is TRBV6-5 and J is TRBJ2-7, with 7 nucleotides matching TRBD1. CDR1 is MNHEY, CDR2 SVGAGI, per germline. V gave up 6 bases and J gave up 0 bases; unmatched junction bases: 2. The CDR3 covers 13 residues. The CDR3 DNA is TGTGCCAGCAGGCGGACAGGCTCCTACGAGCAGTACTTC. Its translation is CASRRTGSYEQYF.

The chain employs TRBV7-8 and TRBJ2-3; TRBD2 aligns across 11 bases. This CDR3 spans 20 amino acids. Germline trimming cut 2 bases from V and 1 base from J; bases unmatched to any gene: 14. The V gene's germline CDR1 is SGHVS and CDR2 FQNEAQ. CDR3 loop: CASSLFVLLAGVEGTDTQYF. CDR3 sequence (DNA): TGTGCCAGCAGCTTATTCGTTCTACTAGCGGGAGTAGAGGGCACAGATACGCAGTATTTT. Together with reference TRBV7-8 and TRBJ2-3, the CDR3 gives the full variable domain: GAGVSQSPRYKVAKRGQDVALRCDPISGHVSLFWYQQALGQGPEFLTYFQNEAQLDKSGLPSDRFFAERPEGSVSTLKIQRTQQEDSAVYLCASSLFVLLAGVEGTDTQYFGPGTRLTVL.

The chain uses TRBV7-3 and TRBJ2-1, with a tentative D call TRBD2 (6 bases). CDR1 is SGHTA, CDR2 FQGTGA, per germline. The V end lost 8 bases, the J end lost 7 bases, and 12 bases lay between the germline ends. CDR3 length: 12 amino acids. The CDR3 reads CASANGGNEQFF. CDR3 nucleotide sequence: TGTGCCAGCGCCAATGGGGGGAATGAGCAGTTCTTC.

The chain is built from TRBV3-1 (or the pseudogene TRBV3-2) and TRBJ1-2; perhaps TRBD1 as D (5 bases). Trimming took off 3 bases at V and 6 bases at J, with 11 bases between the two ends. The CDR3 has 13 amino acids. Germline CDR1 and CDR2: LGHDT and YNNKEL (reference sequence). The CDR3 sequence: CASSHTRVDGYTF. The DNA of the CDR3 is TGTGCCAGCAGCCATACCAGGGTCGATGGCTACACCTTC.

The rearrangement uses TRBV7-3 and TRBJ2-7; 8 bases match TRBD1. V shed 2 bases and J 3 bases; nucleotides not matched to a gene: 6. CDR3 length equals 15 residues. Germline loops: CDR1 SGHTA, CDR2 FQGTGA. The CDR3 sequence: CASSLVTGAGYEQYF. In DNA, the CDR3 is TGTGCCAGCAGCTTAGTGACAGGGGCAGGCTACGAGCAGTACTTC. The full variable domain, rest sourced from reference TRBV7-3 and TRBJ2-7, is GAGVSQTPSNKVTEKGKYVELRCDPISGHTALYWYRQSLGQGPEFLIYFQGTGAADDSGLPNDRFFAVRPEGSVSTLKIQRTERGDSAVYLCASSLVTGAGYEQYFGPGTRLTVT.

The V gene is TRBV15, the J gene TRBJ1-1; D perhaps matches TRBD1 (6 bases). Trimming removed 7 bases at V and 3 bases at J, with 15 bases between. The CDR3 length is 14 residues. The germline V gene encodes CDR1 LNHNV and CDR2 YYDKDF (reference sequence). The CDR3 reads CATIMDSGYTEAFF. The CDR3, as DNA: TGTGCCACCATCATGGACAGCGGATACACTGAAGCTTTCTTT.

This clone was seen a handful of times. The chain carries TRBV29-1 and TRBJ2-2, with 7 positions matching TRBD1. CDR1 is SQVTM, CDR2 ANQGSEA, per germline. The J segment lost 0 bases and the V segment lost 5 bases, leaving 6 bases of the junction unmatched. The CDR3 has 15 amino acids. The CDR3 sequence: CSVKDRRTNTGELFF. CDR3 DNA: TGCAGCGTTAAGGACAGGCGAACGAACACCGGGGAGCTGTTTTTT.

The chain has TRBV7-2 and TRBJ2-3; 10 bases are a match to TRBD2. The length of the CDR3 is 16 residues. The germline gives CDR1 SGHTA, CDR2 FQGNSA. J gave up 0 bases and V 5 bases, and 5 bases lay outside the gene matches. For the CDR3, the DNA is TGTGCCAGCAGCGGACTAGCGGACCTAAGCACAGATACGCAGTATTTT. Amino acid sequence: CASSGLADLSTDTQYF.

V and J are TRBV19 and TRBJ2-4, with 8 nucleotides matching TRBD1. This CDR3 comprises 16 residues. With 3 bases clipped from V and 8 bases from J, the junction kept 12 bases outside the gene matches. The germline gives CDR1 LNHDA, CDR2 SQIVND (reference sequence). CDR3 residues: CASSIPGQGDGDIQYF. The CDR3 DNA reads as TGTGCCAGTAGTATCCCTGGACAGGGCGATGGGGACATTCAGTACTTC.

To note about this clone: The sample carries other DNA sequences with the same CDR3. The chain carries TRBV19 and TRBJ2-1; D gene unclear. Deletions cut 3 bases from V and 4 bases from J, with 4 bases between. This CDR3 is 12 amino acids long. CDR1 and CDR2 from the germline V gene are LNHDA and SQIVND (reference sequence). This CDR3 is CASSIRYNEQFF. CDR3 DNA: TGTGCCAGTAGTATCAGGTACAATGAGCAGTTCTTC.

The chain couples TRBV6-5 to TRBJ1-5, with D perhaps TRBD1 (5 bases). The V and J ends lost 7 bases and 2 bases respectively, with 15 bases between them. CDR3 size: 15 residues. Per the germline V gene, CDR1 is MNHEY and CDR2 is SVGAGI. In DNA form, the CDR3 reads TGTGCCAGCACCGAAGGCAGGGTCGGCAATCAGCCCCAGCATTTT. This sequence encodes CASTEGRVGNQPQHF.

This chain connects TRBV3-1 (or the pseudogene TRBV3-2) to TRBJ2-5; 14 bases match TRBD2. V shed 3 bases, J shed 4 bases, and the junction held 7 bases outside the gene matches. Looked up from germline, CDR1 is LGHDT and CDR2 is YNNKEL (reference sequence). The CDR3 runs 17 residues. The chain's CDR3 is CASSQTSGRVGGETQYF. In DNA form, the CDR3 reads TGTGCCAGCAGCCAGACTAGCGGGAGGGTGGGGGGAGAGACCCAGTACTTC.